Below are 24 T cell receptor beta chains sequenced from a single sample in a study of cytomegalovirus exposure and HLA in healthy donors. 60 Vbeta and 13 Jbeta primers were used in PCR. Sequencing was performed with immunoSEQ multiplex PCR; in TCRdb, only in-frame clones are kept and a portion is missing. The sample has approximately 100,000 clones, roughly four fifths seen once. Sequences were obtained from PBMCs. All receptors derive from a man aged 45-65 years in good health and CMV-seronegative.

V and J are TRBV18 and TRBJ1-3; D is unresolved. The CDR3 has 14 amino acids. The ends were cut back, 0 bases at V and 4 bases at J, with 7 bases in the middle. In germline, CDR1 is KGHSH, CDR2 LQKENI. The DNA for the CDR3 is TGTGCCAGCTCACCACCGTCTATGGGAAACACCATATATTTT. This translates into CASSPPSMGNTIYF. Full variable domain (outside the CDR3, taken from reference TRBV18 and TRBJ1-3): NAGVMQNPRHLVRRRGQEARLRCSPMKGHSHVYWYRQLPEEGLKFMVYLQKENIIDESGMPKERFSAEFPKEGPSILRIQQVVRGDSAAYFCASSPPSMGNTIYFGEGSWLTVV.

This clone is categorized as large. This sequence joins TRBV2 and TRBJ2-2, with 7 bases identical to TRBD1. Germline V CDR1 and CDR2: SNHLY, FYNNEI. The J segment lost 5 bases and the V segment lost 2 bases, leaving 8 bases of the junction unmatched. This CDR3 has 16 residues. The CDR3 region has the DNA TGTGCCAGCAGTGAACTACAGGGGATTCGGACCGGGGAGCTGTTTTTT. It is translated as CASSELQGIRTGELFF.

The rearrangement joins TRBV5-1 to TRBJ1-1, with TRBD1 matching 10 bases. Germline loops: CDR1 SGHRS, CDR2 YFSETQ. V shed 3 bases, J shed 7 bases, and the junction held 12 bases outside the gene matches. The CDR3 length is 16 residues. CDR3: CASSSGRQGANFEAFF. The CDR3 DNA reads TGCGCCAGCAGCTCAGGGCGACAGGGGGCAAACTTTGAAGCTTTCTTT.

The genes are TRBV30 and TRBJ1-2; no definite D call. CDR3 size: 12 residues. V gave up 2 bases and J gave up 4 bases, with 8 bases separating them. The germline CDR1 and CDR2 sequences are GTSNPN and SVGIG (reference sequence). The CDR3 region is CAWSKDFYGYTF. CDR3 DNA: TGTGCCTGGAGTAAAGACTTCTATGGCTACACCTTC.

A remark on this clone: A junction end diverges from the germline sequence, so it may reflect a read error. The chain combines TRBV13 with TRBJ2-7; TRBD2 agrees at 10 bases. Germline V CDR1 and CDR2: PRHDT, FYEKMQ (reference sequence). CDR3 length: 13 amino acids. The CDR3 bases are TGTGCCAGCAGCCTAGGGACTAGCGCTGGGCAGTACTTC. Translating it yields CASSLGTSAGQYF.

This sequence joins TRBV30 and TRBJ2-1; 8 positions match TRBD2. The germline V gene has CDR1 GTSNPN and CDR2 SVGIG (reference sequence). This CDR3 has 16 amino acids. Trimming at V came to 3 bases and at J to 6 bases, leaving 13 bases not matched to a gene. CDR3 in amino acids: CAWSTPGLGFGNEQFF. CDR3 sequence (DNA): TGTGCCTGGAGCACCCCGGGACTAGGTTTCGGCAATGAGCAGTTCTTC.

The chain couples TRBV28 to TRBJ2-3, with 7 nucleotides matching TRBD2. CDR3 size: 15 residues. Germline CDR1 is MDHEN and CDR2 is SYDVKM. Trimming cost V 3 bases and J 0 bases; bases outside gene matches: 3. The CDR3 is CASSFTSVSTDTQYF. CDR3 bases: TGTGCCAGCAGTTTTACTAGCGTGAGCACAGATACGCAGTATTTT.

V and J are TRBV19 and TRBJ1-1; no reliable D call. This CDR3 region has 11 residues. With 11 bases removed from V and 6 bases from J, the gap between germline ends came to 13 bases. Germline CDR1 is LNHDA and CDR2 is SQIVND (reference sequence). Here the CDR3 DNA reads TGTGCCGTTACCGAAGAGGCTGAAGCTTTCTTT. Protein: CAVTEEAEAFF.

The J gene is TRBJ1-2, the V gene TRBV28; D may be TRBD1 (5 bases). Looked up from germline, CDR1 is MDHEN and CDR2 is SYDVKM. V lost 3 bases, J lost 8 bases, and 22 bases lay in between. The CDR3 has 16 amino acids. The CDR3 sequence: CASSFPSLGQGKGYTF. The CDR3 DNA follows: TGTGCCAGCAGTTTCCCCTCTCTCGGGCAGGGAAAGGGCTACACCTTC.

The chain couples TRBV4-3 to TRBJ1-2; no clear D. Germline-derived CDR1 and CDR2 are LGHNA and YSLEER. This CDR3 is 15 amino acids long. Trimming pared 1 base from V and 0 bases from J, leaving 9 bases between. The DNA of the CDR3 is TGCGCCAGCAGCCAAGGATTGCGGGCTAACTATGGCTACACCTTC. Amino acids: CASSQGLRANYGYTF.

On this clone itself: The CDR3 ends on some other residue instead of the conserved phenylalanine or tryptophan, so this is likely a read error. The V gene is TRBV10-1, the J gene TRBJ2-7, with TRBD2 identical over 9 bases. The germline CDR1 and CDR2 sequences are WNHNN and SYGVQD (reference sequence). The CDR3 runs 15 residues. V shed 6 bases and J 5 bases; nucleotides not matched to a gene: 11. This chain's CDR3 is CASSPGTSSLDEQYL. CDR3 DNA: TGCGCCAGCAGCCCCGGGACTAGCTCCTTGGACGAGCAGTACCTC.

In this sample, this clone turned up once. V gene TRBV7-2 combines with J gene TRBJ2-3, with 10 bases fitting TRBD2. V was pared by 1 base and J by 3 bases, with 7 bases of the junction left unmatched. The CDR3 is made up of 17 amino acids. The germline gives CDR1 SGHTA, CDR2 FQGNSA. CDR3 amino acids: CASSLGLAGGGTDTQYF. The CDR3 DNA reads TGTGCCAGCAGCTTAGGATTAGCGGGAGGCGGGACAGATACGCAGTATTTT.

J is TRBJ2-3 and V is TRBV29-1, with 15 bases that match TRBD2. This CDR3 is built from 18 residues. After removal of 6 bases from V and 3 bases from J, the junction contained 13 bases not matched to a gene. CDR1 SQVTM and CDR2 ANQGSEA come from the germline V gene. The CDR3 DNA sequence: TGCAGCGTCCATAGATACGGACTAGCGGGAGGGCGGACAGATACGCAGTATTTT. Protein sequence: CSVHRYGLAGGRTDTQYF.

The chain recombines TRBV5-4 with TRBJ2-7; D may be TRBD1 (6 bases). This CDR3 has 14 residues. CDR1 is SGHNT, CDR2 YYREEE, per germline (reference sequence). V lost 4 bases and J 3 bases, leaving 14 bases between the germline ends. The CDR3 loop is CASSATGLSYEQYF. The CDR3 DNA reads TGTGCCAGCAGCGCCACAGGGTTGAGCTACGAGCAGTACTTC.

Concerning this clone itself: Other DNA sequences within the sample encode an identical CDR3. The gene calls are TRBV18 and TRBJ1-1, with D perhaps matching TRBD1 (6 bases). This CDR3 has 16 residues. Between the trimmed V and J ends, which lost 5 bases and 1 base, there was a span of 17 bases. Germline CDR1 reads KGHSH; CDR2 reads LQKENI. The DNA for the CDR3 is TGTGCCAGCTCAAAGAAGGGGGACACTTCGAACACTGAAGCTTTCTTT. Encoded protein: CASSKKGDTSNTEAFF.

The rearrangement links TRBV10-2 to TRBJ2-3, with D uncertain. The germline CDR1 and CDR2 sequences are WSHSY and SAAADI. The length of the CDR3 is 14 residues. V dropped 3 bases and J dropped 8 bases, with 15 bases sitting between them. CDR3 protein: CASSDIAQQATQYF. The CDR3 DNA reads TGCGCCAGCAGTGATATCGCTCAGCAGGCTACGCAGTATTTT.

This clone came up once. The chain has TRBV5-8 and TRBJ2-7, with 7 bases lining up with TRBD1. The CDR3 covers 15 residues. The germline gives CDR1 SGHTS, CDR2 YDEGEE. The junction had 8 bases not matched to a gene; V was cut back by 5 bases and J by 0 bases. CDR3 sequence: CASSSRQGFSYEQYF. As DNA, the CDR3 is TGTGCCAGCAGTAGCCGACAGGGATTCTCCTACGAGCAGTACTTC. The whole variable domain, filled in from reference TRBV5-8 and TRBJ2-7, reads EAGVTQSPTHLIKTRGQQATLRCSPISGHTSVYWYQQALGLGLQFLLWYDEGEERNRGNFPPRFSGRQFPNYSSELNVNALELEDSALYLCASSSRQGFSYEQYFGPGTRLTVT.

This clone came up once. V and J are TRBV21-1 and TRBJ2-7; TRBD2 reflects the table's D call only, with no check against the DNA. TRBV21-1 counts as a pseudogene. The CDR3 covers 19 residues. The CDR3 sequence: CASSKDVSSLAVDGYEQYF. CDR3 DNA sequence: TGTGCCAGCAGCAAAGATGTCAGTAGCCTAGCGGTGGACGGATACGAGCAGTACTTC.

The V and J genes are TRBV14 and TRBJ1-1; TRBD1 matches 7 bases. Trimming at V came to 5 bases and at J to 1 base, leaving 4 bases not matched to a gene. The CDR3 extends over 14 amino acids. The germline gives CDR1 SGHDN, CDR2 FVKESK. For the CDR3, the DNA is TGTGCCAGCAGCTTTTACAGGGGGAACACTGAAGCTTTCTTT. This encodes CASSFYRGNTEAFF.

The chain uses TRBV9 and TRBJ1-1, with D tentatively TRBD1 (5 bases). V was trimmed by 7 bases and J by 4 bases, leaving 20 bases between them. CDR1 is SGDLS and CDR2 is YYNGEE in the germline V gene. The CDR3 has 15 amino acids. CDR3 sequence reads: CASGVGRAGGTEAFF. In DNA, the CDR3 is TGTGCCAGCGGGGTAGGGAGAGCGGGGGGCACTGAAGCTTTCTTT. The variable domain in full, with the rest retrieved from reference TRBV9 and TRBJ1-1, is DSGVTQTPKHLITATGQRVTLRCSPRSGDLSVYWYQQSLDQGLQFLIQYYNGEERAKGNILERFSAQQFPDLHSELNLSSLELGDSALYFCASGVGRAGGTEAFFGQGTRLTVV.

CDR3 protein: CASSVERGYGGYTF. The CDR3 DNA reads as TGTGCCAGCAGTGTCGAAAGGGGTTATGGTGGCTACACCTTC. V and J are TRBV2 and TRBJ1-2; a possible D gene is TRBD1 (5 bases). The germline V gene encodes CDR1 SNHLY and CDR2 FYNNEI. V lost 4 bases and J 7 bases, leaving 16 bases between the germline ends. The CDR3 spans 14 residues.

Here the CDR3 DNA reads TGTGCCAGCAGGATCGGGGTCGAAAAACTGTTTTTT. As protein: CASRIGVEKLFF. V usage is TRBV28 and J usage is TRBJ1-4; D gene ambiguous. This CDR3 region has 12 residues. CDR1 and CDR2 (germline): MDHEN, SYDVKM. The germline V and J ends were trimmed by 6 bases and 8 bases, with 10 bases remaining between them.

The chain carries TRBV7-2 and TRBJ2-7, with TRBD2 identical over 11 bases. This CDR3 contains 18 residues. Germline assignment: CDR1 SGHTA and CDR2 FQGNSA. Germline trimming cut 5 bases from V and 3 bases from J; bases unmatched to any gene: 15. CDR3 nucleotide sequence: TGTGCCAGCAGCCCCCGGACTAGCGGGTTAAGACCTCACTACGAGCAGTACTTC. Amino acids: CASSPRTSGLRPHYEQYF.

This clone was recorded once. The V gene is TRBV5-6, the J gene TRBJ2-5; 9 bases are a match to TRBD1. Germline V lookup: CDR1 SGHDT, CDR2 YYEEEE. There are 14 residues in the CDR3. V lost 2 bases to trimming and J lost 6 bases; unmatched junction nucleotides: 5. The CDR3: CASSFRTGAKTQYF. CDR3 nucleotide sequence: TGTGCCAGCAGCTTTCGGACAGGGGCGAAGACCCAGTACTTC.